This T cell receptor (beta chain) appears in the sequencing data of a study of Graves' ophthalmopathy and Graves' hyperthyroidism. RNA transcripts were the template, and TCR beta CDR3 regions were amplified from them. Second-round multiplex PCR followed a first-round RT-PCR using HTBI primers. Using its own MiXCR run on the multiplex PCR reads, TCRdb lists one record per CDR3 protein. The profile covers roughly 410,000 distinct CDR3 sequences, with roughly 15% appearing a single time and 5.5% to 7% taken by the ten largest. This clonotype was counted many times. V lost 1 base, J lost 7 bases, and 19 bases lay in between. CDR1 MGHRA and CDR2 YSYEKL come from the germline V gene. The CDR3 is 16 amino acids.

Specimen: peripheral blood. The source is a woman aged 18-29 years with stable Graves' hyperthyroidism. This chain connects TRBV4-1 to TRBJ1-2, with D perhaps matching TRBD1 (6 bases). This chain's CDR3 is CASSQVRDTPRVGYTF. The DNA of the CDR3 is TGCGCCAGCAGCCAAGTTCGGGACACTCCTCGGGTTGGCTACACCTTC.